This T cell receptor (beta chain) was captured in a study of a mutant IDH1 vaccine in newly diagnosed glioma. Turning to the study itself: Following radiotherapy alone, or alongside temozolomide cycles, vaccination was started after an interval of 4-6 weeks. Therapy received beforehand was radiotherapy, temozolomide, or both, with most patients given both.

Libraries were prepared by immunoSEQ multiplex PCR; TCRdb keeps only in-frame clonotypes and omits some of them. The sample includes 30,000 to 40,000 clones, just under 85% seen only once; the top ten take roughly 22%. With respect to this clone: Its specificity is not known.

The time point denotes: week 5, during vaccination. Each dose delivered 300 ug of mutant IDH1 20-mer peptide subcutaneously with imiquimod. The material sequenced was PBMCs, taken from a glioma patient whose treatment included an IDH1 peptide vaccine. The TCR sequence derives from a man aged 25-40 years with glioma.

CDR3 in DNA: TGTGCCAGCAGTTTGACAGTCACCGGGGAGCTGTTTTTT. It is translated as CASSLTVTGELFF. V and J are TRBV6-5 and TRBJ2-2; TRBD1 might be the D (5 bases). The CDR3 length is 13 residues. Trimming removed 4 bases from V and 4 bases from J, with 7 bases in between. Per the germline V gene, CDR1 is MNHEY and CDR2 is SVGAGI.